The rows below give T cell receptor beta chains drawn from one sample of a study of blood T cell repertoires in COVID-19. Sequencing was performed with immunoSEQ multiplex PCR; in TCRdb, only in-frame clones are kept and a portion is missing. The data contain tens of thousands of clones, about 85% of them singletons. What was sequenced was peripheral blood. The receptors stem from a man between 65 and 79 years old with acute or convalescent COVID-19. CDR3s leave out the opening cysteine and the closing phenylalanine or tryptophan. The order of the fields is V gene, CDR3 protein.

v_gene: TRBV7-9; CDR3aa: ASSFSIRGTEAF
v_gene: TRBV4-2; CDR3aa: ASSQRLSGLAGAAYEQY
v_gene: TRBV9; CDR3aa: ASSVAWREGTEAF
v_gene: TRBV11-2; CDR3aa: ASSFHVQSNTGELF
v_gene: TRBV28; CDR3aa: ASSPGQSNTGELF
v_gene: TRBV5-1; CDR3aa: ASSLAGTGDEKLF
v_gene: TRBV4-2; CDR3aa: ASSPRDSGANVLT
v_gene: TRBV28; CDR3aa: ASFSGFNQPQH
v_gene: TRBV11-3; CDR3aa: ASSLGREETQY
v_gene: TRBV19; CDR3aa: ASSIQGSGKLF
v_gene: TRBV24-1; CDR3aa: ATSERTGRGYT
v_gene: TRBV28; CDR3aa: ASSLVGAQYGYT
v_gene: TRBV7-6; CDR3aa: ASSLAGGPLYTQY
v_gene: TRBV6-5; CDR3aa: ASSPRTGEYTIY
v_gene: TRBV6-5; CDR3aa: ASGPGEYEKLF
v_gene: TRBV3-1/TRBV3-2; CDR3aa: ASSQDDSGAGETQY
v_gene: TRBV4-3; CDR3aa: ASSQGLATYEQY
v_gene: TRBV7-9; CDR3aa: ASSNPTANTGELF
v_gene: TRBV5-5; CDR3aa: ASRAEGQVTYEQY
v_gene: TRBV5-1; CDR3aa: ASSFKGDEQF
v_gene: TRBV18; CDR3aa: ASSQAALAPDEQF